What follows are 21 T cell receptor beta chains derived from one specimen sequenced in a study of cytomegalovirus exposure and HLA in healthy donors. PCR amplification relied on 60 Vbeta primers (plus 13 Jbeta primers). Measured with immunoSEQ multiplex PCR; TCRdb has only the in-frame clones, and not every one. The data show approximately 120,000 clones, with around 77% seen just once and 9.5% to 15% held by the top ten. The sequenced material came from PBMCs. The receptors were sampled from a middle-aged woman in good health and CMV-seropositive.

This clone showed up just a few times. The CDR3 reads CAISEGRRENTDTQYF. The CDR3 DNA is TGTGCCATCAGTGAAGGTAGACGGGAGAACACAGATACGCAGTATTTT. The V call is TRBV10-3, the J call TRBJ2-3, with a weak D call TRBD2 (6 bases). The V end was cut by 3 bases, the J end by 2 bases, with 15 bases between. Germline CDR1 reads ENHRY; CDR2 reads SYGVKD. This CDR3 has 16 amino acids.

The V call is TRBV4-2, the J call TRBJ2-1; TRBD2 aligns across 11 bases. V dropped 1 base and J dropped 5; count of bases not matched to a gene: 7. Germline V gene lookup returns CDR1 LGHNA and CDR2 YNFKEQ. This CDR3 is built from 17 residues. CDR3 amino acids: CASSQVLGTSGHNEQFF. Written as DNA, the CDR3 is TGTGCCAGCAGCCAAGTTCTCGGGACTAGCGGTCACAATGAGCAGTTCTTC.

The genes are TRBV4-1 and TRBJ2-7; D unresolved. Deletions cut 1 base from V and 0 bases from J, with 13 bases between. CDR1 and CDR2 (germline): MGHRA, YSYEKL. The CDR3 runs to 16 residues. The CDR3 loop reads CASSQGGDGYSYEQYF. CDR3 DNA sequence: TGCGCCAGCAGCCAAGGAGGCGACGGATACTCCTACGAGCAGTACTTC.

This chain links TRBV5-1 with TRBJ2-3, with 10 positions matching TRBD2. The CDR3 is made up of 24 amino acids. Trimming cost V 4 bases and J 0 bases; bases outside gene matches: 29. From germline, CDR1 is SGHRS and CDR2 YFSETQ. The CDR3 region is CASSLIRGLASPKDPRPSTDTQYF. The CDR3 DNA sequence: TGCGCCAGCAGCCTAATACGGGGACTAGCGAGTCCTAAAGATCCCCGACCTAGCACAGATACGCAGTATTTT.

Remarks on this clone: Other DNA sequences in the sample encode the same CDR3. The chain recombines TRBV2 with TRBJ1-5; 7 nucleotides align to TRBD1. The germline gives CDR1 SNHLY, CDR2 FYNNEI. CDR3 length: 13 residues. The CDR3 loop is CASGRGNNQPQHF. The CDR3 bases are TGTGCTAGCGGCAGGGGGAACAATCAGCCCCAGCATTTT.

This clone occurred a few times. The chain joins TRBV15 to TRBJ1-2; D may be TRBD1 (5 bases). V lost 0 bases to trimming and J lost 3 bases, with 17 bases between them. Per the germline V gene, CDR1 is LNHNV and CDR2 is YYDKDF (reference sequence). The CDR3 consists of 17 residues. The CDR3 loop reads CATSRDSTASGYYGYTF. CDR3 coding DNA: TGTGCCACCAGCAGAGATTCGACAGCGTCGGGTTACTATGGCTACACCTTC.

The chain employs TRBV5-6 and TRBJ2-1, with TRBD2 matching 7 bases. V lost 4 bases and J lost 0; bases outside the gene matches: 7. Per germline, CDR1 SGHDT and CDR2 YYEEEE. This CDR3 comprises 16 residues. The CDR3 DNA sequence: TGTGCCAGCAGCCTGGGACTAACCAGCTCCTACAATGAGCAGTTCTTC. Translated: CASSLGLTSSYNEQFF.

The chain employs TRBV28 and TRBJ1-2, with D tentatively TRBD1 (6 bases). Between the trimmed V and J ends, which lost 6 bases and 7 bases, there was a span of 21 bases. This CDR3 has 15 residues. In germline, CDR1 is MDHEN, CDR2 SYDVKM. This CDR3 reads CASSPPGGGRFGYTF. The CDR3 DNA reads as TGTGCCAGCAGCCCGCCCGGGGGGGGGCGTTTTGGCTACACCTTC.

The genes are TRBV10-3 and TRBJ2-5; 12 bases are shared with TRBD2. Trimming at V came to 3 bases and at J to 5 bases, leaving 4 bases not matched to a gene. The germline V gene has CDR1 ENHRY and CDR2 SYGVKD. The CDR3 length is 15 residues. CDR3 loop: CAISEGLAGRETQYF. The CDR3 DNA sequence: TGTGCCATCAGTGAAGGACTAGCGGGGAGGGAGACCCAGTACTTC.

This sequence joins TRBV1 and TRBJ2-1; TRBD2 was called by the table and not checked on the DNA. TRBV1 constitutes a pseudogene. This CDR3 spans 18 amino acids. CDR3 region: CTSSQTGGFPSSYNEQFF. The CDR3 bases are TGCACCAGCAGCCAAACGGGAGGGTTCCCAAGCTCCTACAATGAGCAGTTCTTC.

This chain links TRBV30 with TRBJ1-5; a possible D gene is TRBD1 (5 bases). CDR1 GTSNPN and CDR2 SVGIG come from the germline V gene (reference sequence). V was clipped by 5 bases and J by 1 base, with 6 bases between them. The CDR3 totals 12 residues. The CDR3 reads CAWGGSNQPQHF. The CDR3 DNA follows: TGTGCCTGGGGGGGGAGCAATCAGCCCCAGCATTTT.

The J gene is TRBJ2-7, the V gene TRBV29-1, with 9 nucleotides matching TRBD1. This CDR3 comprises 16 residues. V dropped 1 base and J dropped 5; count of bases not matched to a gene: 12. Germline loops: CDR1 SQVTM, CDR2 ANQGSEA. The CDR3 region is CSVEGVADRGLNEQYF. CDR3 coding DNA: TGCAGCGTTGAAGGAGTTGCGGACAGGGGTCTCAACGAGCAGTACTTC.

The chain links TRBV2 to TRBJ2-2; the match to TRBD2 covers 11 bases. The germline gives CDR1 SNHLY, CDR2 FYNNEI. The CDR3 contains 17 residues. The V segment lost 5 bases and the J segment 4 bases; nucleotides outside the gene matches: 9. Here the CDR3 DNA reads TGTGCCAGCAGTCTCCTGACTAGCGGGGCTCTCACCGGGGAGCTGTTTTTT. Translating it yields CASSLLTSGALTGELFF.

This CDR3 reads CAWSVDSNYGYTF. CDR3 coding DNA: TGTGCCTGGAGTGTCGACAGTAACTATGGCTACACCTTC. V gene TRBV30 combines with J gene TRBJ1-2; D possibly corresponds to TRBD1 (5 bases). There are 13 residues in the CDR3. The germline V gene encodes CDR1 GTSNPN and CDR2 SVGIG (reference sequence). V lost 0 bases, J lost 1 base, and 6 bases lay in between.

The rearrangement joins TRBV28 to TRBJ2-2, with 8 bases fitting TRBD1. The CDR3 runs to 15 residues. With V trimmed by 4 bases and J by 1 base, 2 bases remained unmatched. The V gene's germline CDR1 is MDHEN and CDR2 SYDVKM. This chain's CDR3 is CASSSGQVNTGELFF. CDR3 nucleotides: TGTGCCAGCAGTTCGGGACAGGTGAACACCGGGGAGCTGTTTTTT.

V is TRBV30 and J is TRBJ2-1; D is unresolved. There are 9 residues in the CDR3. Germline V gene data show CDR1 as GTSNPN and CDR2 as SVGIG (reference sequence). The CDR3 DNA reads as TGTGCTCCACGGAATGAGCAGTTCTTC. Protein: CAPRNEQFF.

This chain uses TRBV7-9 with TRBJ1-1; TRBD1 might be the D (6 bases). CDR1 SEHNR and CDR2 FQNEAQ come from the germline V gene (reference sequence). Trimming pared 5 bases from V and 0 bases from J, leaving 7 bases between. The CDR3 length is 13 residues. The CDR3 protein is CASSGQLNTEAFF. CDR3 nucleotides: TGTGCCAGCAGCGGACAGCTGAACACTGAAGCTTTCTTT.

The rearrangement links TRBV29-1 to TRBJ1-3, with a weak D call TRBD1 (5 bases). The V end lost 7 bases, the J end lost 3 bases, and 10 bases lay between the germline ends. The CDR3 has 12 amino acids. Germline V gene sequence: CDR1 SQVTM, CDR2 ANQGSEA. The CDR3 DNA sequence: TGCAGCGCACGCAGGGATGGAAACACCATATATTTT. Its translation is CSARRDGNTIYF.

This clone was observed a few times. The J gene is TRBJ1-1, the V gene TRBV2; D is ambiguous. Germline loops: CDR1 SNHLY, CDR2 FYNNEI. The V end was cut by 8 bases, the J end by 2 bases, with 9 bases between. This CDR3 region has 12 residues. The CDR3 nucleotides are TGTGCCAGCCTTATGGGCAACACTGAAGCTTTCTTT. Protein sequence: CASLMGNTEAFF.

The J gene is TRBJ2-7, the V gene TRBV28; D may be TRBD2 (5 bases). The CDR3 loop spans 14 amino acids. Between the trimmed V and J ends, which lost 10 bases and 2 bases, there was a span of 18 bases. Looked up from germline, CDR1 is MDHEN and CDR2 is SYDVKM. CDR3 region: CATTPFPGTYEQYF. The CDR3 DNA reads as TGTGCCACCACCCCCTTCCCGGGGACCTACGAGCAGTACTTC.

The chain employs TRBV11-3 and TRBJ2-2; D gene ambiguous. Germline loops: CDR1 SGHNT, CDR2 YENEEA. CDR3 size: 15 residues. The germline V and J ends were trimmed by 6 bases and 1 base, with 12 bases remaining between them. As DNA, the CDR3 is TGTGCCAGCAGTCGAGATATTGGGAACACCGGGGAGCTGTTTTTT. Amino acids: CASSRDIGNTGELFF.